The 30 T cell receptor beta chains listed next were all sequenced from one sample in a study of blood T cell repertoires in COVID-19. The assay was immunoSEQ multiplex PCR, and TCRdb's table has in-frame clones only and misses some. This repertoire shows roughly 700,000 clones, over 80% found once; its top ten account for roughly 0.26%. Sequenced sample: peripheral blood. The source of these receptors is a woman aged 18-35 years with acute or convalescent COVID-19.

The CDR3 protein is CASSYVDRGPNTEAFF. CDR3 nucleotide sequence: TGTGCCAGCAGTTACGTCGACAGGGGGCCTAACACTGAAGCTTTCTTT. V gene TRBV6-5 combines with J gene TRBJ1-1, with 10 bases identical to TRBD1. Germline trimming cut 2 bases from V and 2 bases from J; bases unmatched to any gene: 5. The CDR3 is 16 residues long. Germline CDR1 MNHEY, CDR2 SVGAGI.

CDR3 DNA sequence: TGTGCCTGGAGTGTACGGGACAGAAATCAGCCCCAGCATTTT. Protein product: CAWSVRDRNQPQHF. The chain has TRBV30 and TRBJ1-5; 7 positions agree with TRBD1. The CDR3 totals 14 residues. Trimming took 0 bases from V and 4 from J; bases not matched to a gene: 3. Germline V gene data show CDR1 as GTSNPN and CDR2 as SVGIG (reference sequence). Based on the CDR3 plus reference TRBV30 and TRBJ1-5, the full variable domain is SQTIHQWPATLVQPVGSPLSLECTVEGTSNPNLYWYRQAAGRGLQLLFYSVGIGQISSEVPQNLSASRPQDRQFILSSKKLLLSDSGFYLCAWSVRDRNQPQHFGDGTRLSIL.

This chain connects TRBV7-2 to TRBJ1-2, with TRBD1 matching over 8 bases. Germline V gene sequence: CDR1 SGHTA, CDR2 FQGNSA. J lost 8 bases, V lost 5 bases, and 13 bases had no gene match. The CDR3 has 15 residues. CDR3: CASSITTGVAEGYTF. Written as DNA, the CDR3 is TGTGCCAGCAGCATTACGACAGGGGTAGCGGAGGGCTACACCTTC.

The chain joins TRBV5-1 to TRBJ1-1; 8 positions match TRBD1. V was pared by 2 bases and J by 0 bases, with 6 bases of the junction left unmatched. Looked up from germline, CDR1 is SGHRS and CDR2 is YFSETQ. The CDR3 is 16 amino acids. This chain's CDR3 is CASSFSTGALNTEAFF. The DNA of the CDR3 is TGCGCCAGCAGCTTCTCGACAGGGGCCCTGAACACTGAAGCTTTCTTT.

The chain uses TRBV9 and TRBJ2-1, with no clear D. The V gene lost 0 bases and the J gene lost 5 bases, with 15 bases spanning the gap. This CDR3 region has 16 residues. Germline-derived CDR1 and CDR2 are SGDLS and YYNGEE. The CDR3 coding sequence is TGTGCCAGCAGCGTAGAGATCAAACTCCCCAACAATGAGCAGTTCTTC. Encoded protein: CASSVEIKLPNNEQFF.

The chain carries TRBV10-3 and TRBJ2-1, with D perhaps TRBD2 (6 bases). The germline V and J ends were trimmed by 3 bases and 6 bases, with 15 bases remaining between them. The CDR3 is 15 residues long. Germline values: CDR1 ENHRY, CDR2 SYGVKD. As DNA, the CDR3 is TGTGCCATCAGTGATGGAGGGGCGTATGGCAATGAGCAGTTCTTC. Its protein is CAISDGGAYGNEQFF.

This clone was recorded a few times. The CDR3 region is CASSLFAEAFF. The CDR3 nucleotides are TGTGCCAGCAGCCTCTTCGCTGAAGCTTTCTTT. The chain carries TRBV5-5 and TRBJ1-1; D gene unclear. The CDR3 has 11 residues. V was cut by 4 bases and J by 6 bases, with 7 bases left in between. Germline V gene sequence: CDR1 SGHKS, CDR2 YYEKEE (reference sequence).

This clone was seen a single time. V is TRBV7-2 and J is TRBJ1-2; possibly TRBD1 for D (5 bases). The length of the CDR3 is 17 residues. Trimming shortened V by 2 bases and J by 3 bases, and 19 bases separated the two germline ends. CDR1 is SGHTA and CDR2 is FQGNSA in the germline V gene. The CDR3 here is CASSLNRPGVEDYGYTF. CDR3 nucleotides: TGTGCCAGCAGCTTAAATAGACCGGGGGTGGAAGACTATGGCTACACCTTC.

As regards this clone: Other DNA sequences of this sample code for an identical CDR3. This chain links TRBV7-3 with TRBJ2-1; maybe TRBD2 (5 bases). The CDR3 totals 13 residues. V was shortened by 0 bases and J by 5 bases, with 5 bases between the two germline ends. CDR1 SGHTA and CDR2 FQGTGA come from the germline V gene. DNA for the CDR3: TGTGCCAGCAGCTTAACGAGGGACAATGAGCAGTTCTTC. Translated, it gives CASSLTRDNEQFF.

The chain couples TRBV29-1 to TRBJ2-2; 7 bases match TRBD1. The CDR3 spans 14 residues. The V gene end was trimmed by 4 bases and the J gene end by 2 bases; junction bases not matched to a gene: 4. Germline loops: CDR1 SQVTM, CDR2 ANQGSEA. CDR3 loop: CSVGTGDNTGELFF. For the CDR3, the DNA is TGCAGCGTTGGCACAGGGGATAACACCGGGGAGCTGTTTTTT.

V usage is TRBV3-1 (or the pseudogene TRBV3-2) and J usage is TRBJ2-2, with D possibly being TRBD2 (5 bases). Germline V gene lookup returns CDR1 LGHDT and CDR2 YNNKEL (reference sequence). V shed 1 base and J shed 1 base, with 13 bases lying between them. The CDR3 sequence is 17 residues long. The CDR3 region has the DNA TGTGCCAGCAGCCAAGTACGAGGGCTCCAGAACACCGGGGAGCTGTTTTTT. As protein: CASSQVRGLQNTGELFF.

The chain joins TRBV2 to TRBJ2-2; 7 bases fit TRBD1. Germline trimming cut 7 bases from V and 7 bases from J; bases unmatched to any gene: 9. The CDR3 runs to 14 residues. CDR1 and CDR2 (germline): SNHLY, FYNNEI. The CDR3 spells CASNTFQGVGELFF. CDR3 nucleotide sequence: TGTGCCAGCAACACTTTTCAGGGGGTCGGGGAGCTGTTTTTT.

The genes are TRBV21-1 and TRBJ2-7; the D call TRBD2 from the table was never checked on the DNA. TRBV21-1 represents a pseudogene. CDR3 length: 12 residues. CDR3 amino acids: CASSTYSYEQYF. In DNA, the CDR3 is TGTGCCAGCAGCACCTATTCCTACGAGCAGTACTTC.

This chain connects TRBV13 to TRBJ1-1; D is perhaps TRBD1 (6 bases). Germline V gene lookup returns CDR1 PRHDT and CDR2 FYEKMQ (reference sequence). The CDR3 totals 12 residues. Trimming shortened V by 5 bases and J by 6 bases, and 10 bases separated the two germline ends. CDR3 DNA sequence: TGTGCCAGCAGCGCAGGGGAAGCTGAAGCTTTCTTT. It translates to CASSAGEAEAFF. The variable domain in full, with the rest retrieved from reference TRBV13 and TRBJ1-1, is AAGVIQSPRHLIKEKRETATLKCYPIPRHDTVYWYQQGPGQDPQFLISFYEKMQSDKGSIPDRFSAQQFSDYHSELNMSSLELGDSALYFCASSAGEAEAFFGQGTRLTVV.

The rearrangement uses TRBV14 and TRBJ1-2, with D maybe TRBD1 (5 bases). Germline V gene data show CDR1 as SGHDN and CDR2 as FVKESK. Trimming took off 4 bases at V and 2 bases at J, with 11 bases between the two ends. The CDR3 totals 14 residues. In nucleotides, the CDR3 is TGTGCCAGCAGCCGAGCCCGGGGGAACTATGGCTACACCTTC. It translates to CASSRARGNYGYTF.

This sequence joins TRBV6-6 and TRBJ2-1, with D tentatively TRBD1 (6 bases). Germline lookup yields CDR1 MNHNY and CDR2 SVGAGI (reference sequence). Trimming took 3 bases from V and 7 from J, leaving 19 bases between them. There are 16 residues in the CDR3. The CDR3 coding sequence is TGTGCCAGCAGTTATCGGACAGAGATCCCCCTAAATGAGCAGTTCTTC. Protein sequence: CASSYRTEIPLNEQFF.

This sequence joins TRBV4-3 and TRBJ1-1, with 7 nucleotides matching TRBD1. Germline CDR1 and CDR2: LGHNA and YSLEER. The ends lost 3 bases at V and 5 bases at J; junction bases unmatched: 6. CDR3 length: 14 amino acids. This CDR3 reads CASSHPDRETEAFF. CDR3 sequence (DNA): TGCGCCAGCAGCCACCCCGACAGGGAGACTGAAGCTTTCTTT.

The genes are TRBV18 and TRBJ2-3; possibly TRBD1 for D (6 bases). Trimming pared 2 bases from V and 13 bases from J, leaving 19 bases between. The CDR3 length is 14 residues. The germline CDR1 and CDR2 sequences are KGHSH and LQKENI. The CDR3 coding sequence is TGTGCCAGCTCACCAAATATTGGGGGACAATTGGAGTATTTT. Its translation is CASSPNIGGQLEYF.

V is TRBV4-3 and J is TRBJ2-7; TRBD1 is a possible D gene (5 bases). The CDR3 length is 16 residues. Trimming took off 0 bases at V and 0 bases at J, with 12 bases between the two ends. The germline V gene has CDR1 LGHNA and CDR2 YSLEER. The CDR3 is CASSQEGRLSSYEQYF. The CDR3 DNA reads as TGCGCCAGCAGCCAAGAGGGGCGGTTGAGCTCCTACGAGCAGTACTTC.

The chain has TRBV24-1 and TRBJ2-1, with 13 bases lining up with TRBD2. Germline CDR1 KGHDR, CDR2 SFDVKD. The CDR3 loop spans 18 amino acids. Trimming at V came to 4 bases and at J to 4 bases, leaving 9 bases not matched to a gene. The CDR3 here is CATSDPRTSGGSYNEQFF. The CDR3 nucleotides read TGTGCCACCAGTGACCCCCGGACTAGCGGGGGATCTTACAATGAGCAGTTCTTC.

The DNA for the CDR3 is TGTGCCAGTACTTTGGACAGGCCGCAACCCTACTATGGCTACACCTTC. Its protein is CASTLDRPQPYYGYTF. The V gene is TRBV19, the J gene TRBJ1-2; 7 bases align to TRBD1. Trimming at V came to 7 bases and at J to 3 bases, leaving 14 bases not matched to a gene. The CDR3 is made up of 16 amino acids. The germline CDR1 and CDR2 sequences are LNHDA and SQIVND (reference sequence).

The CDR3 DNA follows: TGTGCCAGCAGCCGGGAGGTGAACACTGAAGCTTTCTTT. Amino acids: CASSREVNTEAFF. The chain uses TRBV5-8 and TRBJ1-1; D is unclear. This CDR3 contains 13 residues. The germline V gene has CDR1 SGHTS and CDR2 YDEGEE. Trimming stripped 4 bases from V and 0 bases from J, with 7 bases between.

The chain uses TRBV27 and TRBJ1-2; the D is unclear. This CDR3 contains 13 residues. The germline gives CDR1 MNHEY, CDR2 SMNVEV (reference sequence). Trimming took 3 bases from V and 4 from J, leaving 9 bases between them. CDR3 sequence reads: CASSFGPIYGYTF. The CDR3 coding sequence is TGTGCCAGCAGTTTTGGCCCGATCTATGGCTACACCTTC.

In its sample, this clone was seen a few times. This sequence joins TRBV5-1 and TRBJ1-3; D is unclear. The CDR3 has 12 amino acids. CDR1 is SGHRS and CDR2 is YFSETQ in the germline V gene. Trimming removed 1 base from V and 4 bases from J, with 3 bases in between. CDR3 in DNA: TGCGCCAGCAGCTTGCCGGGAAACACCATATATTTT. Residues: CASSLPGNTIYF.

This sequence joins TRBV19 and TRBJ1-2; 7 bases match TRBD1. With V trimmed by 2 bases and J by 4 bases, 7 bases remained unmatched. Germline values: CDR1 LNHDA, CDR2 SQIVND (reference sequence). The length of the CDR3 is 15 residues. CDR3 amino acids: CASSIFRGLGYGYTF. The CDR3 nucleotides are TGTGCCAGTAGTATATTTAGGGGGCTCGGCTATGGCTACACCTTC.

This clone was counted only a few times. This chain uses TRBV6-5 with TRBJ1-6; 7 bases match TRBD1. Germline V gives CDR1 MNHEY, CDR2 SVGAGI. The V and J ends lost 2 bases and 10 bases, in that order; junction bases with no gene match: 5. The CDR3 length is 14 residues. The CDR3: CASSYSRGRSPLHF. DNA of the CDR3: TGTGCCAGCAGTTACAGTAGGGGGCGCTCACCCCTCCACTTT.

The CDR3 spells CASSSEGQTEKLFF. The CDR3 bases are TGTGCCAGCAGCTCAGAAGGACAGACGGAAAAACTGTTTTTT. The chain employs TRBV7-9 and TRBJ1-4, with a possible D match to TRBD1 (6 bases). The CDR3 is 14 residues long. From germline, CDR1 is SEHNR and CDR2 FQNEAQ (reference sequence). V was cut by 4 bases and J by 8 bases, with 14 bases left in between.

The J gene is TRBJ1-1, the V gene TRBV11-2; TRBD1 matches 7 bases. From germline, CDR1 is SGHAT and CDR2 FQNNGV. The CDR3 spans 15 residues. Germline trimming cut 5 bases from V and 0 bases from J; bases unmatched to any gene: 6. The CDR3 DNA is TGTGCCAGCAGCGGGCGACAGGGATTGAACACTGAAGCTTTCTTT. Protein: CASSGRQGLNTEAFF.

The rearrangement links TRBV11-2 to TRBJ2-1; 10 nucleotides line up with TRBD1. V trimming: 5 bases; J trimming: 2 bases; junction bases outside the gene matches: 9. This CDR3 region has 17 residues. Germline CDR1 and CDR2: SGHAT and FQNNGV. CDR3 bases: TGTGCCAGCAGCCCTGGGCCGGACAGGGGGGCCTACAATGAGCAGTTCTTC. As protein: CASSPGPDRGAYNEQFF.

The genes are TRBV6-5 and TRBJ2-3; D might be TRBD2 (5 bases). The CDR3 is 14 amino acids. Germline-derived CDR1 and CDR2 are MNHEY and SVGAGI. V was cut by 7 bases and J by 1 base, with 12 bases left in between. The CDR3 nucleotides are TGTGCCAGCAAAGGGAGTAGGGGCACAGATACGCAGTATTTT. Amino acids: CASKGSRGTDTQYF.